These 18 T cell receptor beta chains came from one sample sequenced in a study of neurological immune-mediated disorders. One entry per CDR3 protein, called by TCRdb with MiXCR from the 5' RACE reads. The data contain around 10,000 distinct CDR3 sequences, over 20% of them singletons. The source material was CD8+ T cells from blood. The receptor source for this set is a woman in her sixties with HTLV-1-associated myelopathy (HAM/TSP).

The V gene is TRBV4-1, the J gene TRBJ1-6; D gene ambiguous. Germline V lookup: CDR1 MGHRA, CDR2 YSYEKL. V shed 2 bases and J shed 13 bases, with 9 bases lying between them. The CDR3 extends over 12 amino acids. The DNA for the CDR3 is TGCGCCAGCAGCCAAACCTCCGGGCCCCTCCACTTT. Protein product: CASSQTSGPLHF.

By proportion, this clonotype is medium-sized. This chain uses TRBV5-1 with TRBJ2-7; 9 bases agree with TRBD1. The CDR3 length is 14 residues. The V segment lost 4 bases and the J segment 4 bases; nucleotides outside the gene matches: 6. Germline CDR1 and CDR2: SGHRS and YFSETQ. CDR3 nucleotides: TGCGCCAGCAGCCCCGGGACAGGGATGTACGAGCAGTACTTC. It specifies CASSPGTGMYEQYF.

This clonotype came up many times. The J gene is TRBJ1-2, the V gene TRBV7-6, with 9 bases matching TRBD1. Looked up from germline, CDR1 is SGHVS and CDR2 is FNYEAQ. This CDR3 is 17 amino acids long. J gave up 8 bases and V 5 bases, and 18 bases lay outside the gene matches. The CDR3 sequence: CASSPSPRTGVMLGYTF. Written as DNA, the CDR3 is TGTGCCAGCAGCCCCAGCCCCCGGACAGGGGTTATGCTGGGCTACACCTTC. Looking up the rest from reference TRBV7-6 and TRBJ1-2 gives the full variable domain: GAGVSQSPRYKVTKRGQDVALRCDPISGHVSLYWYRQALGQGPEFLTYFNYEAQQDKSGLPNDRFSAERPEGSISTLTIQRTEQRDSAMYRCASSPSPRTGVMLGYTFGSGTRLTVV.

This clonotype was observed at least ten times. The chain joins TRBV12-3 or TRBV12-4 to TRBJ1-1; D possibly corresponds to TRBD1 (6 bases). Between the trimmed V and J ends, which lost 3 bases and 4 bases, there was a span of 12 bases. The CDR3 extends over 14 amino acids. The CDR3, as DNA: TGTGCCAGCAGTTTCGGCAGGGGTGGCACTGAAGCTTTCTTT. Encoded protein: CASSFGRGGTEAFF.

This clonotype was detected many times. The V and J genes are TRBV10-3 and TRBJ1-1; weak D call: TRBD1 (5 bases). The CDR3 is made up of 17 amino acids. Germline V gene data show CDR1 as ENHRY and CDR2 as SYGVKD. V gave up 6 bases and J gave up 0 bases, with 20 bases separating them. CDR3 loop: CAISPRGEDWMNTEAFF. CDR3 nucleotide sequence: TGTGCCATCAGCCCCCGGGGGGAGGACTGGATGAACACTGAAGCTTTCTTT.

Note on this clonotype: Because the CDR3 is missing its conserved closing phenylalanine or tryptophan, this is likely a read error. The rearrangement joins TRBV20-1 to TRBJ2-2; D ambiguous. This CDR3 spans 13 amino acids. Germline V CDR1 and CDR2: DFQATT, SNEGSKA (reference sequence). The ends were cut back, 4 bases at V and 3 bases at J, with 9 bases in the middle. CDR3 protein: CSAKSGDTGELFI. CDR3 DNA sequence: TGCAGTGCTAAATCCGGCGACACCGGGGAGCTGTTTATT.

This clonotype was counted at least ten times. In nucleotides, the CDR3 is TGTGCCATCTCACGGGGGACTGGACATAACTCCTACAATGAGCAGTTCTTC. Encoded protein: CAISRGTGHNSYNEQFF. The chain couples TRBV10-3 to TRBJ2-1; D possibly corresponds to TRBD2 (6 bases). The CDR3 is made up of 17 amino acids. V was trimmed by 8 bases and J by 0 bases, leaving 20 bases between them. The V gene's germline CDR1 is ENHRY and CDR2 SYGVKD.

This clonotype was found many times. This chain links TRBV5-1 with TRBJ1-2; D possibly corresponds to TRBD1 (6 bases). The CDR3 has 15 residues. V lost 0 bases and J 4 bases, leaving 13 bases between the germline ends. Germline values: CDR1 SGHRS, CDR2 YFSETQ. The CDR3 nucleotides read TGCGCCAGCAGCTTGGAGGCAGAGGGGGTCTATGGCTACACCTTC. Amino acids: CASSLEAEGVYGYTF.

This clonotype has a count of ten or more. The chain links TRBV11-2 to TRBJ1-1, with 9 bases matching TRBD1. V trimming: 0 bases; J trimming: 8 bases; junction bases outside the gene matches: 4. Germline V gene sequence: CDR1 SGHAT, CDR2 FQNNGV. This CDR3 comprises 14 residues. The CDR3 DNA reads as TGTGCCAGCAGCTTAGATGTTGGGACAGGGGAAGCTTTCTTT. Protein product: CASSLDVGTGEAFF.

This clonotype has ten or more counts. This chain connects TRBV7-9 to TRBJ2-7; D is perhaps TRBD1 (5 bases). CDR3 length: 16 amino acids. The V and J ends lost 2 bases and 2 bases respectively, with 16 bases between them. Germline CDR1 and CDR2: SEHNR and FQNEAQ (reference sequence). CDR3 amino acids: CASSLIPGHGAYEQYF. CDR3 sequence (DNA): TGTGCCAGCAGCTTAATCCCCGGACATGGGGCCTACGAGCAGTACTTC.

V is TRBV30 and J is TRBJ2-3; 8 nucleotides line up with TRBD1. The trim removed 7 bases at V and 0 bases at J, leaving 3 bases unmatched. The CDR3 spans 13 residues. In germline, CDR1 is GTSNPN, CDR2 SVGIG (reference sequence). This chain's CDR3 is CAFQGASTDTQYF. The CDR3 DNA reads TGTGCCTTCCAGGGGGCTAGCACAGATACGCAGTATTTT.

This clonotype was detected many times. The V call is TRBV5-1, the J call TRBJ1-2; D perhaps matches TRBD1 (5 bases). Trimming pared 0 bases from V and 1 base from J, leaving 16 bases between. The CDR3 length is 17 residues. Germline V CDR1 and CDR2: SGHRS, YFSETQ. For the CDR3, the DNA is TGCGCCAGCAGCTTGGATACTCCCAGGGATTTTAACTATGGCTACACCTTC. As protein: CASSLDTPRDFNYGYTF.

The table lists this clonotype with a count of one. The rearrangement links TRBV28 to TRBJ2-1; possible D gene TRBD2, 7 bases. Germline CDR1 MDHEN, CDR2 SYDVKM. CDR3 length: 17 amino acids. The V end lost 11 bases, the J end lost 1 base, and 24 bases lay between the germline ends. The CDR3 is CACWGGLTHHSYNEQFF. The CDR3 bases are TGTGCCTGCTGGGGGGGGCTCACACACCATTCCTACAATGAGCAGTTCTTC.

In this sample, this clonotype turned up many times. This chain uses TRBV20-1 with TRBJ2-3, with TRBD2 identical over 8 bases. Germline trimming cut 8 bases from V and 6 bases from J; bases unmatched to any gene: 19. Looked up from germline, CDR1 is DFQATT and CDR2 is SNEGSKA (reference sequence). This CDR3 contains 16 residues. CDR3 bases: TGCAGTTCCCTGAGCGGGAGCGGGGGAACCGTGGATACGCAGTATTTT. Protein: CSSLSGSGGTVDTQYF.

J is TRBJ2-3 and V is TRBV24-1; possibly TRBD1 for D (6 bases). The V gene's germline CDR1 is KGHDR and CDR2 SFDVKD. The CDR3 is made up of 15 amino acids. V lost 1 base and J lost 3, with 10 bases in between. The CDR3: CATSDFGQGTDTQYF. CDR3 DNA: TGTGCCACCAGTGATTTCGGGCAGGGGACAGATACGCAGTATTTT.

This clonotype showed up many times. V and J are TRBV6-5 and TRBJ2-3; D might be TRBD1 (5 bases). Germline CDR1 and CDR2: MNHEY and SVGAGI. The length of the CDR3 is 15 residues. V was trimmed by 9 bases and J by 2 bases, leaving 18 bases between them. The CDR3 region is CARPEGAPFTDTQYF. DNA of the CDR3: TGTGCCAGGCCGGAAGGGGCCCCTTTCACAGATACGCAGTATTTT.

This clonotype was found many times. The V call is TRBV13, the J call TRBJ1-6; 9 bases match TRBD1. The CDR3 has 15 amino acids. The V gene end was trimmed by 7 bases and the J gene end by 3 bases; junction bases not matched to a gene: 4. Germline V gives CDR1 PRHDT, CDR2 FYEKMQ (reference sequence). This CDR3 reads CASTETGGYNSPLHF. The CDR3 DNA sequence: TGTGCCAGCACCGAGACAGGGGGCTATAATTCACCCCTCCACTTT.

The gene calls are TRBV20-1 and TRBJ2-3; D might be TRBD1 (5 bases). Germline V gives CDR1 DFQATT, CDR2 SNEGSKA (reference sequence). The ends were cut back, 6 bases at V and 1 base at J, with 11 bases in the middle. The CDR3 is 13 amino acids. The CDR3 here is CSAETGRTDTQYF. As DNA, the CDR3 is TGCAGTGCCGAAACAGGCCGCACAGATACGCAGTATTTT.